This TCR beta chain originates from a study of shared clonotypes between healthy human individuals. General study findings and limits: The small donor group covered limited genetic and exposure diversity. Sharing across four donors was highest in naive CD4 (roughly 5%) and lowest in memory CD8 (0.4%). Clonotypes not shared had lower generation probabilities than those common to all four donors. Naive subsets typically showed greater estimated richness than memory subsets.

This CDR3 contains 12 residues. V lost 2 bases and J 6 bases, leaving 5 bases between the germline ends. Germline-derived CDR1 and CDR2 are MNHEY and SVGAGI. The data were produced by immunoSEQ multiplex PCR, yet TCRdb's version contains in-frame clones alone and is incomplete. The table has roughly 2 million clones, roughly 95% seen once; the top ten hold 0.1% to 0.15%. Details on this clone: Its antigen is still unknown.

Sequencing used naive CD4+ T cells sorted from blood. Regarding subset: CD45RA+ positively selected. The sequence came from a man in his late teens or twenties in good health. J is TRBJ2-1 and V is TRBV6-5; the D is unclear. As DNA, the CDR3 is TGTGCCAGCAGTTACCCCCCCAATGAGCAGTTCTTC. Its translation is CASSYPPNEQFF.